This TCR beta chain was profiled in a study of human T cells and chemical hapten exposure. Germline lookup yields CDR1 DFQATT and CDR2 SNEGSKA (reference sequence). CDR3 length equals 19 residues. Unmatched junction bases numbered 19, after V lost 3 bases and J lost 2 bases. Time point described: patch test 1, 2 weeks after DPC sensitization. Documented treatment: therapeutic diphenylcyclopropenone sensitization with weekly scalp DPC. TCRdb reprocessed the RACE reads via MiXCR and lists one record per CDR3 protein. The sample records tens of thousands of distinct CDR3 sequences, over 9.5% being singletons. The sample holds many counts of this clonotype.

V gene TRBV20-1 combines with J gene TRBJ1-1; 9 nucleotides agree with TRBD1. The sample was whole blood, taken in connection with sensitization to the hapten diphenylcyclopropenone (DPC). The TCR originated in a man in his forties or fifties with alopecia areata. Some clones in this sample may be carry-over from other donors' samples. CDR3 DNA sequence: TGCAGTGCTAGTCCATCTGTATTACAGGGGGCCGGGGTTAACACTGAAGCTTTCTTT. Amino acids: CSASPSVLQGAGVNTEAFF.